A single sample gave rise to the 14 T cell receptor beta chains below, sequenced in a study of shared clonotypes between healthy human individuals. In the naive CD8 group, cells lacked CD45RO and were positively selected for CCR7, so terminally differentiated effector memory CD45RA+ cells were left out. Clones were sequenced by immunoSEQ multiplex PCR, and TCRdb holds only the in-frame ones, with some missing. The sample includes around 2,000,000 clones, 85% to 95% of them seen just once. The specimen sequenced was naive CD8+ T cells sorted from blood. These receptor sequences come from a man aged 18 to 30 in good health.

This sequence joins TRBV4-1 and TRBJ1-1, with 7 bases matching TRBD1. Per germline, CDR1 MGHRA and CDR2 YSYEKL. The CDR3 covers 15 residues. The V segment lost 2 bases and the J segment 5 bases; nucleotides outside the gene matches: 8. Here the CDR3 reads CASSQQQGFRTEAFF. The DNA of the CDR3 is TGCGCCAGCAGCCAACAACAGGGGTTTAGGACTGAAGCTTTCTTT.

J is TRBJ2-7 and V is TRBV4-1; no definite D call. The CDR3 extends over 17 amino acids. The V gene's germline CDR1 is MGHRA and CDR2 YSYEKL. The V and J ends lost 3 bases and 0 bases respectively, with 18 bases between them. CDR3 bases: TGCGCCAGCAGCCACCGGCAATCGGACGCGAGCTCCTACGAGCAGTACTTC. Amino acids: CASSHRQSDASSYEQYF.

Points on this clone: The sample carries other DNA sequences with the same CDR3. The chain combines TRBV6-5 with TRBJ2-1, with D possibly matching TRBD2 (5 bases). Germline loops: CDR1 MNHEY, CDR2 SVGAGI. The CDR3 sequence is 16 residues long. V lost 0 bases, J lost 4 bases, and 13 bases lay in between. The CDR3 protein is CASSYSTGERYNEQFF. Here the CDR3 DNA reads TGTGCCAGCAGTTACTCGACCGGGGAGCGATACAATGAGCAGTTCTTC.

The genes are TRBV4-1 and TRBJ2-7; D gene ambiguous. The CDR3 loop spans 14 amino acids. Germline loops: CDR1 MGHRA, CDR2 YSYEKL. V was shortened by 6 bases and J by 1 base, with 13 bases between the two germline ends. Here the CDR3 reads CASSLEVDSYEQYF. The CDR3 nucleotides read TGCGCCAGCAGTCTTGAGGTGGATTCCTACGAGCAGTACTTC.

The chain is built from TRBV7-9 and TRBJ2-3, with a tentative D call TRBD1 (6 bases). In germline, CDR1 is SEHNR, CDR2 FQNEAQ (reference sequence). The V end was cut by 3 bases, the J end by 2 bases, with 12 bases between. The CDR3 runs to 15 residues. CDR3 sequence (DNA): TGTGCCAGCAGCTTCGCACAGGGAAACACAGATACGCAGTATTTT. Translation: CASSFAQGNTDTQYF.

The gene calls are TRBV7-8 and TRBJ2-5; 12 bases align to TRBD2. There are 14 residues in the CDR3. The V and J ends lost 5 bases and 4 bases, in that order; junction bases with no gene match: 2. Germline V gene sequence: CDR1 SGHVS, CDR2 FQNEAQ. The DNA for the CDR3 is TGTGCCAGCAGCCAGACTAGCGGGGGAGAGACCCAGTACTTC. Translating gives CASSQTSGGETQYF.

The V gene is TRBV5-1, the J gene TRBJ2-7; no clear D gene. The CDR3 contains 14 residues. Deletions cut 0 bases from V and 4 bases from J, with 11 bases between. Germline V gene data show CDR1 as SGHRS and CDR2 as YFSETQ. Here the CDR3 DNA reads TGCGCCAGCAGCTTGGATTACAGTACTTACGAGCAGTACTTC. It translates to CASSLDYSTYEQYF.

In the case of this clone: Distinct nucleotide sequences in the sample also encode this CDR3. The chain has TRBV27 and TRBJ2-1, with D unresolved. The germline V and J ends were trimmed by 3 bases and 3 bases, with 6 bases remaining between them. Germline CDR1 reads MNHEY; CDR2 reads SMNVEV (reference sequence). CDR3 length: 13 residues. CDR3 in amino acids: CASSFSDYNEQFF. CDR3 sequence (DNA): TGTGCCAGCAGTTTTTCCGACTACAATGAGCAGTTCTTC.

This clone is a singleton in its sample. The chain couples TRBV19 to TRBJ2-1; perhaps D is TRBD1 or TRBD2 (5 bases each). CDR3 length: 13 amino acids. Looked up from germline, CDR1 is LNHDA and CDR2 is SQIVND (reference sequence). V was clipped by 5 bases and J by 6 bases, with 11 bases between them. CDR3 coding DNA: TGTGCCAGTAGTCCGGGGCTCCCCAATGAGCAGTTCTTC. Translation gives CASSPGLPNEQFF.

Comment on this clone: This same CDR3 is encoded by further DNA sequences in the sample. The V and J genes are TRBV12-5 and TRBJ2-7; 7 bases match TRBD2. Germline V lookup: CDR1 LGHNT, CDR2 FRNRAP. The CDR3 has 12 amino acids. The V gene end was trimmed by 3 bases and the J gene end by 5 bases; junction bases not matched to a gene: 1. The CDR3 here is CASGLSGDEQYF. CDR3 bases: TGTGCTAGTGGTTTAAGCGGGGACGAGCAGTACTTC.

This chain uses TRBV6-5 with TRBJ2-7, with TRBD1 matching over 7 bases. This CDR3 region has 16 residues. V shed 3 bases, J shed 2 bases, and the junction held 10 bases outside the gene matches. CDR1 and CDR2 from the germline V gene are MNHEY and SVGAGI. CDR3 region: CASSYSTGEQTYEQYF. CDR3 in DNA: TGTGCCAGCAGTTATAGTACAGGGGAGCAAACCTACGAGCAGTACTTC.

This chain connects TRBV27 to TRBJ2-2; 12 nucleotides align to TRBD2. Trimming removed 6 bases from V and 5 bases from J; junction bases left unmatched: 7. Looked up from germline, CDR1 is MNHEY and CDR2 is SMNVEV (reference sequence). The CDR3 contains 16 residues. The CDR3 loop reads CASRLAGGPYTGELFF. The CDR3 coding sequence is TGTGCCAGCAGGCTAGCGGGAGGGCCATATACCGGGGAGCTGTTTTTT.

The chain has TRBV4-2 and TRBJ2-7; TRBD2 is a possible D gene (5 bases). Germline CDR1 LGHNA, CDR2 YNFKEQ. Trimming removed 0 bases from V and 0 bases from J, with 15 bases in between. CDR3 length equals 17 residues. The DNA for the CDR3 is TGTGCCAGCAGCCAAGAGGATAGAGCGGTGGGCTCCTACGAGCAGTACTTC. Encoded protein: CASSQEDRAVGSYEQYF.

The chain recombines TRBV30 with TRBJ2-7; D tentatively fits TRBD1 or TRBD2 (6 bases each). CDR1 is GTSNPN and CDR2 is SVGIG in the germline V gene (reference sequence). The V and J ends lost 4 bases and 0 bases respectively, with 7 bases between them. The length of the CDR3 is 12 residues. CDR3 in DNA: TGTGCCTGGACGGGGGCCTCCTACGAGCAGTACTTC. Residues: CAWTGASYEQYF.